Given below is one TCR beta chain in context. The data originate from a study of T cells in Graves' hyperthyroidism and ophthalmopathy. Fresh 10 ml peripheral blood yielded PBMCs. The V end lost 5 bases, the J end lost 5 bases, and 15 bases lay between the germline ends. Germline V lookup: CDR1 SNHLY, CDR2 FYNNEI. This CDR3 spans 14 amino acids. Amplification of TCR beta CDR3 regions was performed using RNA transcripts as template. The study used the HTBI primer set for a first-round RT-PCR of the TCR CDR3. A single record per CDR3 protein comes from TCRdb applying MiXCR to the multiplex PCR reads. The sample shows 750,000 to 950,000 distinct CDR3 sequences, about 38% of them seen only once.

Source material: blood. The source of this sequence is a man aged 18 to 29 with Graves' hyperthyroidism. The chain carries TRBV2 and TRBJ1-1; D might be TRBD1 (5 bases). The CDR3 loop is CASSYSDTRTEAFF. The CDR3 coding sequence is TGTGCCAGCAGTTATTCGGACACCCGAACTGAAGCTTTCTTT.